This TCR beta chain comes out of a study of T cells after yellow fever vaccination. CDR1 is GTSNPN, CDR2 SVGIG, per germline (reference sequence). The ends were cut back, 2 bases at V and 4 bases at J, with 7 bases in the middle. This CDR3 has 12 amino acids. A single record per CDR3 protein comes from TCRdb applying MiXCR to the 5' RACE reads. The sample has roughly 400,000 distinct CDR3 sequences; 18% are singletons. Whole-study findings and limits: Some clonotypes were seen in both the CD4 and the CD8 compartments. These made up a small share and likely arose from convergent recombination.

Of note for this clonotype: The antigen is not known.

The TCR originated in a man aged 18 to 30 who received the YFV17D yellow fever vaccine. The source was PBMCs, collected before the yellow fever booster vaccination. The chain couples TRBV30 to TRBJ2-3, with D possibly being TRBD2 (6 bases). DNA of the CDR3: TGTGCCTGGAGTTCGGGGGCAGATACGCAGTATTTT. Its protein product is CAWSSGADTQYF.